There are a few counts of the clone carrying this T cell receptor (beta chain). Its antigen is not known. The sample originates from a study of T cell repertoires in cytomegalovirus infection. Study information: The public TCR beta signatures pointed to both CMV infection and matching HLA type.

Findings of the study overall: CMV carriers with the relevant HLA were identified by cumulative public TCR beta family frequency.

V gave up 5 bases and J gave up 4 bases; unmatched junction bases: 6. Germline CDR1 and CDR2: MRHNA and SNTAGT. The CDR3 totals 14 residues. From the reads, TCRdb called clonotypes with MiXCR, one entry per CDR3 protein. In the table there are about 450,000 distinct CDR3 sequences, 30% to 40% of which are singletons. The chain couples TRBV6-4 to TRBJ1-1; 8 bases agree with TRBD1. Sequencing input: PBMCs. The receptor comes from a human donor in good health (CMV status not recorded). Some clones in this sample may be carry-over from other donors' samples. CDR3 nucleotide sequence: TGTGCCAGCAGTCTCAATACAGGGGGCACTGAAGCTTTCTTT. Translation: CASSLNTGGTEAFF.